This entry lists 19 T cell receptor beta chains sequenced from one sample in a study of T cell changes during pregnancy in multiple sclerosis. The data were produced by immunoSEQ multiplex PCR, yet TCRdb's version contains in-frame clones alone and is incomplete. This sample has 45,000 to 50,000 clones, with 94% found just once. This specimen was CD8+ T cells from peripheral blood mononuclear cells, taken before pregnancy. The receptors stem from a female donor with multiple sclerosis, enrolled in a pregnancy study.

J is TRBJ2-5 and V is TRBV6-5; possibly TRBD1 for D (6 bases). This CDR3 is 14 amino acids long. Germline CDR1 is MNHEY and CDR2 is SVGAGI. Trimming removed 5 bases from V and 7 bases from J, with 17 bases in between. The DNA of the CDR3 is TGTGCCAGCAGTGTCGGTCAGGGGTCCGGGACCCAGTACTTC. Amino acids: CASSVGQGSGTQYF.

The chain has TRBV11-3 and TRBJ2-1; 7 bases align to TRBD2. The germline CDR1 and CDR2 sequences are SGHNT and YENEEA. The V and J ends lost 5 bases and 8 bases, in that order; junction bases with no gene match: 6. The CDR3 has 13 residues. As DNA, the CDR3 is TGTGCCAGCAGCCTTCGCGGGAGACATGAGCAGTTCTTC. Translation gives CASSLRGRHEQFF.

The J gene is TRBJ2-1, the V gene TRBV10-2, with TRBD2 matching 9 bases. Losses at the gene ends were 6 bases for V and 8 bases for J; bases not matched to a gene: 5. Germline CDR1 WSHSY, CDR2 SAAADI. There are 13 residues in the CDR3. The CDR3 region has the DNA TGCGCCAGCAGCTATAGCGGGAGTGATGAGCAGTTCTTC. This encodes CASSYSGSDEQFF.

The chain has TRBV6-5 and TRBJ1-2; 7 bases agree with TRBD1. CDR1 and CDR2 (germline): MNHEY, SVGAGI. This CDR3 has 15 amino acids. With 0 bases clipped from V and 7 bases from J, the junction kept 8 bases outside the gene matches. CDR3 bases: TGTGCCAGCAGTTACTCTGCAGGGGGTCCCGGTGGCTACACCTTC. It yields the protein CASSYSAGGPGGYTF.

The CDR3 region has the DNA TGTGCCAGTAGTACCGGAGGTTACGAGCAGTACTTC. Amino acids: CASSTGGYEQYF. The V gene is TRBV19, the J gene TRBJ2-7; perhaps TRBD2 as D (5 bases). Germline CDR1 and CDR2: LNHDA and SQIVND (reference sequence). The V end lost 4 bases, the J end lost 4 bases, and 8 bases lay between the germline ends. This CDR3 comprises 12 residues. Looking up the rest from reference TRBV19 and TRBJ2-7 gives the full variable domain: DGGITQSPKYLFRKEGQNVTLSCEQNLNHDAMYWYRQDPGQGLRLIYYSQIVNDFQKGDIAEGYSVSREKKESFPLTVTSAQKNPTAFYLCASSTGGYEQYFGPGTRLTVT.

The gene calls are TRBV5-6 and TRBJ1-1; 9 bases fit TRBD1. The CDR3 spans 14 residues. Germline trimming cut 4 bases from V and 8 bases from J; bases unmatched to any gene: 9. Germline values: CDR1 SGHDT, CDR2 YYEEEE. The CDR3 loop is CASSRTQGAWEAFF. DNA for the CDR3: TGTGCCAGCAGCCGTACACAGGGGGCTTGGGAAGCTTTCTTT.

The genes are TRBV5-8 and TRBJ2-7; 7 positions agree with TRBD1. This CDR3 has 13 amino acids. Trimming removed 7 bases from V and 1 base from J; junction bases left unmatched: 5. Germline V CDR1 and CDR2: SGHTS, YDEGEE. In nucleotides, the CDR3 is TGTGCCAGCGGGGACAGAGTTTCCTACGAGCAGTACTTC. Its translation is CASGDRVSYEQYF.

The chain couples TRBV7-9 to TRBJ2-7, with a weak D call TRBD2 (5 bases). Trimming stripped 2 bases from V and 5 bases from J, with 16 bases between. In germline, CDR1 is SEHNR, CDR2 FQNEAQ (reference sequence). The CDR3 runs to 15 residues. Written as DNA, the CDR3 is TGTGCCAGCAGCTTATCCGGGAAAAAGGGCGACGAGCAGTACTTC. Its translation: CASSLSGKKGDEQYF.

The chain combines TRBV30 with TRBJ2-1, with 13 bases aligning to TRBD2. CDR3 length: 15 amino acids. Germline V CDR1 and CDR2: GTSNPN, SVGIG (reference sequence). V was clipped by 2 bases and J by 6 bases; unmatched bases: 4. DNA for the CDR3: TGTGCCTGGAGTCCGGGACTAGCGGGGAGCAATGAGCAGTTCTTC. It specifies CAWSPGLAGSNEQFF.

This chain links TRBV9 with TRBJ1-2; D is undetermined. The CDR3 totals 10 residues. Germline V gene lookup returns CDR1 SGDLS and CDR2 YYNGEE. V shed 7 bases and J shed 6 bases, with 7 bases lying between them. The CDR3 DNA reads TGTGCCAGCCGGCGGGATGGCTACACCTTC. Amino acids: CASRRDGYTF. Full variable domain (missing parts from reference TRBV9 and TRBJ1-2): DSGVTQTPKHLITATGQRVTLRCSPRSGDLSVYWYQQSLDQGLQFLIQYYNGEERAKGNILERFSAQQFPDLHSELNLSSLELGDSALYFCASRRDGYTFGSGTRLTVV.

The count of this clone is one. The rearrangement links TRBV5-4 to TRBJ2-7; TRBD1 might be the D (6 bases). The CDR3 spans 14 residues. V lost 0 bases, J lost 3 bases, and 10 bases lay in between. Germline values: CDR1 SGHNT, CDR2 YYREEE (reference sequence). The CDR3 loop is CASSLGRGGYEQYF. The CDR3 DNA is TGTGCCAGCAGCTTGGGGCGAGGGGGCTACGAGCAGTACTTC.

The CDR3 sequence is CASSLSRTDTQYF. The CDR3 coding sequence is TGTGCCAGCAGTTTATCTCGGACAGATACGCAGTATTTT. V is TRBV27 and J is TRBJ2-3; no definite D call. CDR1 is MNHEY and CDR2 is SMNVEV in the germline V gene (reference sequence). This CDR3 region has 13 residues. The V gene lost 0 bases and the J gene lost 3 bases, with 4 bases spanning the gap.

The table lists this clone with a count of one. The chain combines TRBV4-1 with TRBJ1-2; D remains ambiguous. The CDR3 loop spans 16 amino acids. Germline V gene data show CDR1 as MGHRA and CDR2 as YSYEKL. The germline V and J ends were trimmed by 0 bases and 2 bases, with 13 bases remaining between them. The CDR3 coding sequence is TGCGCCAGCAGCCAAGAGGTCCGAGCTGTAAACTATGGCTACACCTTC. This encodes CASSQEVRAVNYGYTF.

J is TRBJ2-2 and V is TRBV15; 13 positions agree with TRBD2. The CDR3 covers 21 residues. V was pared by 3 bases and J by 4 bases, with 17 bases of the junction left unmatched. Per germline, CDR1 LNHNV and CDR2 YYDKDF (reference sequence). The CDR3 DNA reads TGTGCCACCAGCAGGGAAGCGCCCGGACTAGCGGGAGTTGAGAGCACCGGGGAGCTGTTTTTT. Protein sequence: CATSREAPGLAGVESTGELFF.

The chain combines TRBV6-5 with TRBJ2-7; perhaps TRBD1 as D (6 bases). The CDR3 covers 14 residues. The V gene lost 4 bases and the J gene lost 0 bases, with 10 bases spanning the gap. CDR1 MNHEY and CDR2 SVGAGI come from the germline V gene. CDR3: CASSLDRSSYEQYF. The CDR3 DNA reads TGTGCCAGCAGTTTAGACAGGAGCTCCTACGAGCAGTACTTC.

The chain employs TRBV6-4 and TRBJ2-2; TRBD2 matches 10 bases. The CDR3 extends over 16 amino acids. V trimming: 2 bases; J trimming: 3 bases; junction bases outside the gene matches: 3. Germline loops: CDR1 MRHNA, CDR2 SNTAGT. In nucleotides, the CDR3 is TGTGCCAGCAGTGACAGGACTAGCGGTCACACCGGGGAGCTGTTTTTT. Protein product: CASSDRTSGHTGELFF.

J is TRBJ1-5 and V is TRBV7-8, with unresolved D. Germline V gene sequence: CDR1 SGHVS, CDR2 FQNEAQ. This CDR3 is built from 17 residues. Deletions cut 1 base from V and 7 bases from J, with 20 bases between. Here the CDR3 reads CASSLDPKHQVNQPQHF. The CDR3 bases are TGTGCCAGCAGCTTAGATCCAAAACACCAGGTAAACCAGCCCCAGCATTTT.

This sequence joins TRBV2 and TRBJ1-1; 7 bases line up with TRBD1. Germline CDR1 reads SNHLY; CDR2 reads FYNNEI. The CDR3 is made up of 15 amino acids. With V trimmed by 5 bases and J by 5 bases, 11 bases remained unmatched. The DNA of the CDR3 is TGTGCCAGCAGTCGCCCCAGGACAGGAGGGACTGAAGCTTTCTTT. Protein product: CASSRPRTGGTEAFF.

Concerning this clone itself: This same CDR3 is encoded by further DNA sequences in the sample. The chain joins TRBV30 to TRBJ1-2; D not certain. The CDR3 loop spans 13 amino acids. CDR1 is GTSNPN, CDR2 SVGIG, per germline (reference sequence). Between the trimmed V and J ends, which lost 0 bases and 1 base, there was a span of 6 bases. The CDR3 is CAWSVGSNYGYTF. The CDR3, as DNA: TGTGCCTGGAGTGTTGGGAGTAACTATGGCTACACCTTC.